This T cell receptor (beta chain) was sequenced during a study of somatic mutations in cytotoxic T cells in rheumatoid arthritis. The study's findings and limits: Clonality of CD8+ cells rose with age in rheumatoid arthritis patients but not healthy controls. TRBV07's slight underrepresentation, observed in rheumatoid arthritis patients, lacked adjustment for multiple comparisons.

This clone was picked up a small number of times. No antigen is known for it. This CDR3 is built from 15 residues. CDR1 MNHEY and CDR2 SMNVEV come from the germline V gene (reference sequence). V lost 6 bases and J 0 bases, leaving 12 bases between the germline ends. The repertoire was sequenced with immunoSEQ multiplex PCR; TCRdb's copy has only in-frame clones and lacks some. This table holds some 14,000 clones, around four fifths found once. Sequencing used CD8+ T cells sorted from blood. The receptor's source is an adult with rheumatoid arthritis. The chain has TRBV27 and TRBJ2-1, with no clear D. The CDR3, as DNA: TGTGCCAGCAGACTCCGACAAAGCTCCTACAATGAGCAGTTCTTC. Its protein is CASRLRQSSYNEQFF.